This entry lists 13 T cell receptor beta chains sequenced from one sample in a study of T cell responses to AZD1222 COVID-19 vaccine. Repertoires were generated with immunoSEQ multiplex PCR, while TCRdb's copy carries only in-frame clones and drops some. The sample lists 200,000 or so clones, 75% to 90% occurring once. The sample here was peripheral blood, taken on day 0 of AZD1222 vaccination. The receptors stem from an adult in good health.

The chain combines TRBV30 with TRBJ2-1; possibly TRBD1 or TRBD2 for D (5 bases each). In germline, CDR1 is GTSNPN, CDR2 SVGIG (reference sequence). This CDR3 is built from 14 residues. Trimming removed 0 bases from V and 15 bases from J, with 21 bases in between. In nucleotides, the CDR3 is TGTGCCTGGAGTGTACTAGGGGACCACACCCCCATGTTCTTC. It yields the protein CAWSVLGDHTPMFF. Full variable domain (outside the CDR3, taken from reference TRBV30 and TRBJ2-1): SQTIHQWPATLVQPVGSPLSLECTVEGTSNPNLYWYRQAAGRGLQLLFYSVGIGQISSEVPQNLSASRPQDRQFILSSKKLLLSDSGFYLCAWSVLGDHTPMFFGPGTRLTVL.

The gene calls are TRBV3-1 (or the pseudogene TRBV3-2) and TRBJ2-1, with a weak D call TRBD2 (5 bases). The CDR3 runs to 15 residues. From germline, CDR1 is LGHDT and CDR2 YNNKEL (reference sequence). Trimming shortened V by 4 bases and J by 7 bases, and 17 bases separated the two germline ends. CDR3 nucleotides: TGTGCCAGCAGCCGGCGCTTGGACTCTAGAAATGAGCAGTTCTTC. It yields the protein CASSRRLDSRNEQFF.

This chain uses TRBV28 with TRBJ1-2; possible D gene TRBD1, 5 bases. The germline V and J ends were trimmed by 2 bases and 4 bases, with 11 bases remaining between them. This CDR3 is 14 amino acids long. Germline-derived CDR1 and CDR2 are MDHEN and SYDVKM. The CDR3 DNA sequence: TGTGCCAGCAGTTTAAGGCAGGGTAGCTATGGCTACACCTTC. Its translation is CASSLRQGSYGYTF.

This chain connects TRBV18 to TRBJ1-6; weak D call: TRBD1 (5 bases). The V and J ends lost 8 bases and 10 bases respectively, with 24 bases between them. Germline V gene sequence: CDR1 KGHSH, CDR2 LQKENI. The CDR3 totals 16 residues. Here the CDR3 DNA reads TGTGCCAGCATCCCGGCGGGGATAAGGGGCCGGTCACCCCTCCACTTT. Translated, it gives CASIPAGIRGRSPLHF.

The chain joins TRBV3-1 (or the pseudogene TRBV3-2) to TRBJ1-2, with D possibly TRBD1 on 6 matching bases. The germline gives CDR1 LGHDT, CDR2 YNNKEL (reference sequence). The CDR3 covers 14 residues. V was shortened by 0 bases and J by 8 bases, with 13 bases between the two germline ends. This CDR3 is CASSQDNRVRGYTF. CDR3 DNA: TGTGCCAGCAGCCAAGATAACAGGGTGCGCGGCTACACCTTC.

The chain employs TRBV5-6 and TRBJ1-1; D gene uncertain. The CDR3 totals 13 residues. V was clipped by 5 bases and J by 6 bases, with 14 bases between them. The germline V gene has CDR1 SGHDT and CDR2 YYEEEE. Written as DNA, the CDR3 is TGTGCCAGCAGTCTAGGACCTGGGGCTGAAGCTTTCTTT. It specifies CASSLGPGAEAFF. Using reference TRBV5-6 and TRBJ1-1 for the parts outside the CDR3, the full variable domain is DAGVTQSPTHLIKTRGQQVTLRCSPKSGHDTVSWYQQALGQGPQFIFQYYEEEERQRGNFPDRFSGHQFPNYSSELNVNALLLGDSALYLCASSLGPGAEAFFGQGTRLTVV.

The V gene is TRBV6-5, the J gene TRBJ1-1; 7 bases fit TRBD1. The CDR3 runs 15 residues. The junction had 7 bases not matched to a gene; V was cut back by 6 bases and J by 0 bases. CDR1 is MNHEY and CDR2 is SVGAGI in the germline V gene. The CDR3 DNA reads TGTGCCAGCAGACGGGGACAGACCATGAACACTGAAGCTTTCTTT. The encoded protein is CASRRGQTMNTEAFF.

This clone was seen just once. The CDR3 nucleotides read TGTGCCAGCAGTCCCACTCGTTCTGGAAACACCATATATTTT. The encoded protein is CASSPTRSGNTIYF. The chain employs TRBV6-5 and TRBJ1-3; D uncertain. V was pared by 5 bases and J by 1 base, with 9 bases between. CDR3 size: 14 residues. Germline lookup yields CDR1 MNHEY and CDR2 SVGAGI.

The chain employs TRBV25-1 and TRBJ1-2; 9 nucleotides match TRBD1. There are 12 residues in the CDR3. V shed 4 bases and J 9 bases; nucleotides not matched to a gene: 3. Germline CDR1 reads MGHDK; CDR2 reads SYGVNS. The CDR3: CASSGDRVRYTF. In DNA form, the CDR3 reads TGTGCCAGCAGTGGGGACAGGGTTCGCTACACCTTC.

V usage is TRBV6-1 and J usage is TRBJ1-1; TRBD1 matches at 7 bases. The trim removed 3 bases at V and 6 bases at J, leaving 4 bases unmatched. The V gene's germline CDR1 is MNHNS and CDR2 SASEGT. The CDR3 is 13 amino acids. CDR3 protein: CASSEGQTPEAFF. In nucleotides, the CDR3 is TGTGCCAGCAGTGAGGGACAGACCCCTGAAGCTTTCTTT.

The chain carries TRBV12-3 or TRBV12-4 and TRBJ1-5; TRBD1 might be the D (5 bases). The CDR3 length is 13 residues. The ends were cut back, 7 bases at V and 8 bases at J, with 15 bases in the middle. CDR3 amino acids: CASTQGPAKPQHF. The CDR3 DNA reads TGTGCCAGCACCCAGGGACCCGCTAAGCCCCAGCATTTT.

This clone occurred a few times. The gene calls are TRBV5-5 and TRBJ1-1; D call uncertain. Deletions cut 2 bases from V and 1 base from J, with 21 bases between. The germline V gene has CDR1 SGHKS and CDR2 YYEKEE (reference sequence). This CDR3 has 18 residues. The CDR3 loop is CASSFGRTAADANTEAFF. DNA for the CDR3: TGTGCCAGCAGCTTTGGTAGGACGGCCGCGGATGCGAACACTGAAGCTTTCTTT.

The genes are TRBV27 and TRBJ2-3; 16 bases agree with TRBD2. CDR1 and CDR2 from the germline V gene are MNHEY and SMNVEV (reference sequence). The CDR3 runs 19 residues. V dropped 5 bases and J dropped 2; count of bases not matched to a gene: 10. CDR3 in DNA: TGTGCCAGCAGTCCTAGCACGGGACTAGCGGGGGGGATCACAGATACGCAGTATTTT. Residues: CASSPSTGLAGGITDTQYF.